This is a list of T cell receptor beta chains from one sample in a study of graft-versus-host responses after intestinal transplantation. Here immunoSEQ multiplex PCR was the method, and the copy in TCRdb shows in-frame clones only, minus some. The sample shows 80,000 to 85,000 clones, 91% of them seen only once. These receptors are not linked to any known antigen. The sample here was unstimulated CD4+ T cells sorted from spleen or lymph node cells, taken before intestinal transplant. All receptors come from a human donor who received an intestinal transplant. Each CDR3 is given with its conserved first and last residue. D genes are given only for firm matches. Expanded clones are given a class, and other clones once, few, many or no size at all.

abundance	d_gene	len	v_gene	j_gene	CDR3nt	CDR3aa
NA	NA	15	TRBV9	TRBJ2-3	TGTGCCAGCAGCGTACCGTCGAGCTTTGCAGATACGCAGTATTTT	CASSVPSSFADTQYF
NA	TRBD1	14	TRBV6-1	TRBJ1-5	TGTGCCAGCAGTCCCACAGGGGATTGGCAGCCCCAGCATTTT	CASSPTGDWQPQHF
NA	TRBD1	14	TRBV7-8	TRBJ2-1	TGTGCCAGCCAACACAGGGGGCAAAGAAATGAGCAGTTCTTC	CASQHRGQRNEQFF
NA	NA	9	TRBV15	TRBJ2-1	TGTGCCACCAGCAGCAAGCAGTTCTTC	CATSSKQFF
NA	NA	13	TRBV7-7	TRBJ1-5	TGTGCCAGCAGCTTAGCGCTCGGGCAGCCCCAGCATTTT	CASSLALGQPQHF
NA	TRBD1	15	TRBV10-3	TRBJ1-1	TGTGCCATCAGTGGTGGTGGGGGACAGGGGAATTCGGCTTTCTTT	CAISGGGGQGNSAFF
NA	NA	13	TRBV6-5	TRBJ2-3	TGTGCCAGCATAGAGGCTAGCACAGATACGCAGTATTTT	CASIEASTDTQYF
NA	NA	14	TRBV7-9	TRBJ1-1	TGTGCCAGCAGCTCTGGGACACTTAGCACTGAAGCTTTCTTT	CASSSGTLSTEAFF
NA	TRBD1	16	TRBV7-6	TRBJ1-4	TGTGCCAGCAGCTTAGGGGTCAGGACAGGGTACGAAAAACTGTTTTTT	CASSLGVRTGYEKLFF
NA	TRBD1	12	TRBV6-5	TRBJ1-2	TGTGCCAGTTACAGGGGGTACTATGGCTACACCTTC	CASYRGYYGYTF
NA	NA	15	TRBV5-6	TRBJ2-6	TGTGCCAGCAGCTTGTCCGGGACTGGGGCCAACGTCCTGACTTTC	CASSLSGTGANVLTF
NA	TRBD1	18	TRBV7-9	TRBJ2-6	TGTGCCAGCAGCTTAGCTCGGGACAGGGTATCTGGGGCCAACGTCCTGACTTTC	CASSLARDRVSGANVLTF
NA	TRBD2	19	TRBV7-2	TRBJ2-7	TGTGCCAGCAGCTTAGGGTTAACTAGAACTAGCGGGGGGTCCTACGAGCAGTACTTC	CASSLGLTRTSGGSYEQYF
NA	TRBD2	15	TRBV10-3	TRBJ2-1	TGTGCCATCAGTGAAGAGCGGGGGGGCCTCAATGAGCAGTTCTTC	CAISEERGGLNEQFF
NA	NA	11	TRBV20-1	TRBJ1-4	TGCAGTGCTAGAGGGCTCCAAAAACTGTTTTTT	CSARGLQKLFF
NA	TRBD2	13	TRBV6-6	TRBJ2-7	TGTGCCAGCAGGGGGGGGAGGGAGGGCGAGCAGTACTTC	CASRGGREGEQYF
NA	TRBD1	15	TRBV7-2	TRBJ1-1	TGTGCCAGCAGCTTCACAGGGGGAGGGAACACTGAAGCTTTCTTT	CASSFTGGGNTEAFF
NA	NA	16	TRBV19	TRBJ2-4	TGTGCCAGTAGTATAGGGACGGGAGTAGCCAAAAACATTCAGTACTTC	CASSIGTGVAKNIQYF
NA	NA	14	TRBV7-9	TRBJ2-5	TGTGCCAGCCGTCGGGATCTGGGACAAGAGACCCAGTACTTC	CASRRDLGQETQYF
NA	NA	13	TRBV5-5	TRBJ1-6	TGTGCCAGCAGCTATGAAGGGGCTTCACCCCTCCACTTT	CASSYEGASPLHF
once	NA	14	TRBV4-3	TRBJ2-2	TGCGCCAGCAGCCAAACACTAGGACCCGGGGAGCTGTTTTTT	CASSQTLGPGELFF
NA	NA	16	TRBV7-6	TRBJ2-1	TGTGCCAGCAGCGCGGACTCCATCTGGCCCTACAATGAGCAGTTCTTC	CASSADSIWPYNEQFF
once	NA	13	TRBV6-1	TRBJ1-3	TGTGCCAGCAGCTTCGAGGGTGGAAACACCATATATTTT	CASSFEGGNTIYF
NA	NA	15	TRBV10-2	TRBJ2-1	TGCGCCAGCAGTGGGGGAGGGGGCTCCTACAATGAGCAGTTCTTC	CASSGGGGSYNEQFF
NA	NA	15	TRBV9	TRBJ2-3	TGTGCCAGCAGCGTAAGCCGCCAATCCACAGATACGCAGTATTTT	CASSVSRQSTDTQYF
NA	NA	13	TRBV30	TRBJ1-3	TGTGCCTGGAGTGGCTACTCTGGAAACACCATATATTTT	CAWSGYSGNTIYF
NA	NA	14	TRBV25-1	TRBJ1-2	TGTGCCAGCAGGGGGCGGGGGGCTAACTATGGCTACACCTTC	CASRGRGANYGYTF
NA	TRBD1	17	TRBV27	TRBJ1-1	TGTGCCAGCAGTTCCCACGGGACAGGACCCATGAACACTGAAGCTTTCTTT	CASSSHGTGPMNTEAFF
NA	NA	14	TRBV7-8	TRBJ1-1	TGTGCCAGCTCCGAGCAGGGTTGGTCCACTGAAGCTTTCTTT	CASSEQGWSTEAFF
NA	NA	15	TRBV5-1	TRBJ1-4	TGCGCCAGCAGCTTGAACGCAGCAACTAATGAAAAACTGTTTTTT	CASSLNAATNEKLFF
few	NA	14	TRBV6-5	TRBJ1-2	TGTGCCAGCAGTTACCACAGGGACGGCTATGGCTACACCTTC	CASSYHRDGYGYTF
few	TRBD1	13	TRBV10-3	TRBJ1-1	TGTGCCATCAGGGGACCGATACAGGGGGTGGAGGAGTTT	CAIRGPIQGVEEF